These T cell receptor beta chains were read from a single sample in a study of blood T cells in healthy people across ages. TCRdb ran MiXCR on the 5' RACE reads and lists one entry per CDR3 protein. There are roughly 1,700,000 distinct CDR3 sequences in the sample; 28% occur only once, and 7.7% lies in the top ten. Input material: blood. These receptors came from a woman aged 25 to 39 in good health. Both conserved end residues are part of each CDR3.

V,J,CDR3
TRBV3-1,TRBJ2-7,CASGQQSSYEQYF
TRBV28,TRBJ1-1,CASRPRQVEAFF
TRBV10-3,TRBJ2-7,CAISERSDNEQYF
TRBV18,TRBJ2-5,CASSPPGTRYETQYF
TRBV29-1,TRBJ1-5,CSVGDLNQPQHF
TRBV5-1,TRBJ2-1,CASSLAGGLEKFF
TRBV20-1,TRBJ1-1,CSASYPGLMTKNTEAFF
TRBV20-1,TRBJ2-7,CSASPTDSYEQYF
TRBV28,TRBJ1-6,CASSFAATGQDSPLHF
TRBV4-1,TRBJ2-7,CASSPRTSGCYEQYF
TRBV6-7,TRBJ2-7,CASSHSVPGLESEQYF
TRBV30,TRBJ1-5,CAWSVPGQPQHF
TRBV7-2,TRBJ1-1,CASSLASGLTEAFF
TRBV5-1,TRBJ1-4,CVGREKLFF
TRBV6-1,TRBJ1-1,CASSEIEGGTEAFF
TRBV7-7,TRBJ2-1,CAGSLGQANNEQFF
TRBV12-5,TRBJ1-2,CASGLQYGYGYTF
TRBV6-1,TRBJ1-1,CASRRALNTEAFF
TRBV6-2/TRBV6-3,TRBJ2-7,CARFTPISSGKKEEQYF
TRBV12-3/TRBV12-4,TRBJ2-5,CASSSSGSEETQYF
TRBV6-1,TRBJ2-7,CASSKASLAGRHEQYF
TRBV7-9,TRBJ2-2,CASSATGLATGELFF
TRBV7-9,TRBJ2-1,CASSGGKQGAYNEQFF
TRBV5-1,TRBJ2-7,CASSLFSDAGYEQYF
TRBV6-2/TRBV6-3,TRBJ1-2,CASSYSQKTANYGYTF